The present entry profiles one T cell receptor (beta chain) with its context. The antigen remains unidentified. The read ends 3 residues early relative to the CDR3; the germline J gene fills the gap. The data stem from a study of T cell clonality in common variable immunodeficiency. The study, taken as a whole, reports: Common variable immunodeficiency TCR beta sequences reportedly had fewer deletions and N-nucleotide insertions.

Profiled with immunoSEQ multiplex PCR; TCRdb holds only in-frame clones, not every one. Observed in the sample are around 3,100 clones, none of them singletons. Both groups were predominantly of Caucasian heritage. All CVID subjects were on immunoglobulin replacement for at least one year. This CDR3 is built from 14 residues. J lost 3 bases, V lost 3 bases, and 0 bases had no gene match. CDR1 and CDR2 (germline): LNHDA, SQIVND (reference sequence). Sequencing was performed on peripheral blood mononuclear cells. The chain recombines TRBV19 with TRBJ2-1; 9 nucleotides agree with TRBD2. The TCR originated in a human donor with common variable immunodeficiency. This CDR3 reads CASSMTSGYNEQFF. Partial CDR3 DNA: TGTGCCAGTAGTATGACTAGCGGCTACAATGAG.